Described below is a single T cell receptor (beta chain) sequence and its context. Original analysis: Reference gene primer amplification gave estimated nucleated cell counts. Sequencing was performed with immunoSEQ multiplex PCR; in TCRdb, only in-frame clones are kept and a portion is missing. That table furnishes V, J and clone size, whereas the DNA furnished D and trimming. Among roughly 280,000 clones listed, 70% to 90% were seen once. This specimen belongs to a study of blood T cell repertoires in COVID-19. Study background: Both acute and convalescent COVID-19 samples were obtained from the United States, Italy and Spain. PBMCs, B-cell-depleted T cells, or T cells were the source of the cDNA or gDNA that made up the material.

Followed longitudinally, the Seattle patients had been enrolled during active infection. The CDR3 has 15 residues. The V gene's germline CDR1 is MNHEY and CDR2 SVGAGI. V gave up 5 bases and J gave up 0 bases, with 11 bases separating them. The sample taken for sequencing was peripheral blood. The TCR sequence derives from a woman in her sixties with COVID-19, enrolled during active disease. V and J are TRBV6-5 and TRBJ1-3; unclear D gene. The CDR3 coding sequence is TGTGCCAGCAGTCCGACCGGAGACTCTGGAAACACCATATATTTT. This encodes CASSPTGDSGNTIYF.